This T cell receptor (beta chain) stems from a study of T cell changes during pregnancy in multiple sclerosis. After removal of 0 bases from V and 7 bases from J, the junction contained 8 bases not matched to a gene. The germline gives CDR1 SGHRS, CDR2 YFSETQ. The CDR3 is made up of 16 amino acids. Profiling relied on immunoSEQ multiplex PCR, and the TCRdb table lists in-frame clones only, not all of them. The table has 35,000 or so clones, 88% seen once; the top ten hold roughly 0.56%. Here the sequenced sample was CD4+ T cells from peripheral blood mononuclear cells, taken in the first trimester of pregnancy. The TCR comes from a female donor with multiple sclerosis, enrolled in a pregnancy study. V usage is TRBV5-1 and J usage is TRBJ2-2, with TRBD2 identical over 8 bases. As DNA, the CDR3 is TGCGCCAGCAGCTTGGGAGCCGGGGGGGCCGGCGGGGAGCTGTTTTTT. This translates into CASSLGAGGAGGELFF.